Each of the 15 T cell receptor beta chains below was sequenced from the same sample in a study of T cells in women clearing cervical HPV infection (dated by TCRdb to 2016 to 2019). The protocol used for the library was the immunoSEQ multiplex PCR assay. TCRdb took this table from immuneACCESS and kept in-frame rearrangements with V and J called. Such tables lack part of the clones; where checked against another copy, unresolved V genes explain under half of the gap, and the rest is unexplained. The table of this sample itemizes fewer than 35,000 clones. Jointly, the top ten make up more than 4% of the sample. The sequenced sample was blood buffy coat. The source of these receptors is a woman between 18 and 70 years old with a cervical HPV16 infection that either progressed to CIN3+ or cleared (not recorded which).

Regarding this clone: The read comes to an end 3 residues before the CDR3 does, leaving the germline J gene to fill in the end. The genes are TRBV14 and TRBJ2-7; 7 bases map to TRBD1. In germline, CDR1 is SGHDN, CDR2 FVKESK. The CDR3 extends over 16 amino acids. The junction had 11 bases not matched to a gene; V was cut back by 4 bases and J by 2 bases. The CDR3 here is CASSPFQRGQPYEQYF. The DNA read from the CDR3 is TGTGCCAGCAGCCCTTTCCAACGGGGACAGCCCTACGAG.

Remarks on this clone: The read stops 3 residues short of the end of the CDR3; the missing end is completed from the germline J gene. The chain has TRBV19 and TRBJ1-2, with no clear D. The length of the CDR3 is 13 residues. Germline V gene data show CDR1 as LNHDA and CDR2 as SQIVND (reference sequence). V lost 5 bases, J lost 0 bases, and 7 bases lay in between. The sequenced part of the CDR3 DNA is TGTGCCAGTAGTTCTACCCCTAACTATGGC. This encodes CASSSTPNYG. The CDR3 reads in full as CASSSTPNYGYTF.

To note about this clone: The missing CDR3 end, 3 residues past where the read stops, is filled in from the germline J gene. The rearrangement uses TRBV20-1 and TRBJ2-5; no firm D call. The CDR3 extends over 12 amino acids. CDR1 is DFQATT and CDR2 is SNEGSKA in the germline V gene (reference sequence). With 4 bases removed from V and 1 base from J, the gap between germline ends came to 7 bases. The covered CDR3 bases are TGCAGTGCTAAGACTGGCCAAGAGACC. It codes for CSAKTGQET. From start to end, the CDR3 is CSAKTGQETQYF.

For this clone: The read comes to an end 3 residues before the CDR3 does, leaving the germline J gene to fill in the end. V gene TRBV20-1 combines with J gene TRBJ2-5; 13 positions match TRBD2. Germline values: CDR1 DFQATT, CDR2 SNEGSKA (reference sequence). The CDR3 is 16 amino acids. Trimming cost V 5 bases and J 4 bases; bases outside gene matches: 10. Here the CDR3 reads CSAARLAGGDRETQYF. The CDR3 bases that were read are TGCAGTGCTGCCCGACTAGCGGGAGGAGATAGAGAGACC.

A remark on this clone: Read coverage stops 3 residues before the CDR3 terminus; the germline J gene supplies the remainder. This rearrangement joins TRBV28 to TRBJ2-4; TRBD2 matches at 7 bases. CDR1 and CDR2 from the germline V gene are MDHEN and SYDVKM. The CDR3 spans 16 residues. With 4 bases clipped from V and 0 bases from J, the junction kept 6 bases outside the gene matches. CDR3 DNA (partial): TGTGCCAGCAGTTCCGGGGGGATTTCAGCCAAAAACATT. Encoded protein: CASSSGGISAKNI. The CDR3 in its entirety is CASSSGGISAKNIQYF.

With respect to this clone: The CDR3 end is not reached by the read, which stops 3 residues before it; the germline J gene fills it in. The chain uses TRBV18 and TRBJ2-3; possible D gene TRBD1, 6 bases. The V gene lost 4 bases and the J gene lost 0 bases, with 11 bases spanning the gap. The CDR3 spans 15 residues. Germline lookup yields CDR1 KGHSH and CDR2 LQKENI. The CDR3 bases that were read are TGTGCCAGCTCACACAACAGGGCTAGCACAGATACG. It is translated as CASSHNRASTDT. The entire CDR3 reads CASSHNRASTDTQYF.

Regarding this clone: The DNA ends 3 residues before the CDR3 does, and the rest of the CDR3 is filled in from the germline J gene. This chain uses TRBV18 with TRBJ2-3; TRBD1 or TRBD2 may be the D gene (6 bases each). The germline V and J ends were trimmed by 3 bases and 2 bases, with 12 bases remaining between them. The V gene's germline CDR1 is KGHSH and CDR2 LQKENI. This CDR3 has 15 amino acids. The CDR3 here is CASSPGRTDTDTQYF. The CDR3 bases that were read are TGTGCCAGCTCACCGGGGAGGACAGACACAGATACG.

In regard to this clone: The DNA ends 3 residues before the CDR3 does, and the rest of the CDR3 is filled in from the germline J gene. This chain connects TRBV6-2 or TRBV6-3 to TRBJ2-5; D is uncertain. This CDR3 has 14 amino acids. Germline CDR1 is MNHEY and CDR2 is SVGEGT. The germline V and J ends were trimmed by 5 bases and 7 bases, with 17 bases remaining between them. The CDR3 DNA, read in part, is TGTGCCAGCAGTCCCCTACCCCAGGTGGGGACC. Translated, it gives CASSPLPQVGT. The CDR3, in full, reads CASSPLPQVGTQYF.

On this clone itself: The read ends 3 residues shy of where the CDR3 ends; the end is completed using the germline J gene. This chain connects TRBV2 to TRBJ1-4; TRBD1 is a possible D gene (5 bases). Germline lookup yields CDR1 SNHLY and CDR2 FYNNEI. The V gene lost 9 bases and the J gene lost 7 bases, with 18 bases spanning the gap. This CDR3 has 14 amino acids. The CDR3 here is CASFAGLMFEKLFF. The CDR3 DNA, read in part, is TGTGCCAGTTTTGCGGGGCTGATGTTTGAAAAA.

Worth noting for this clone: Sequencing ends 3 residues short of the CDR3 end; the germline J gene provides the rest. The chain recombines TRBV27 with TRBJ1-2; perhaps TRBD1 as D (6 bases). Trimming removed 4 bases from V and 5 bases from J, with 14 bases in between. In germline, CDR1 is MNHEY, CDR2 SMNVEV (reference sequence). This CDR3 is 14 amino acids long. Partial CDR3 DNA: TGTGCCAGCAGTTCCGTAGGGGGTCAGTATGGC. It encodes CASSSVGGQYG. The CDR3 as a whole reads CASSSVGGQYGYTF.

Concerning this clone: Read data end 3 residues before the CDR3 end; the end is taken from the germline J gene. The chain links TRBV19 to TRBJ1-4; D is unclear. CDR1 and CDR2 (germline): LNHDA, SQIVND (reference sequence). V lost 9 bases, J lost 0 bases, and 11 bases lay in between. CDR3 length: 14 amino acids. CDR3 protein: CASATQTTNEKLFF. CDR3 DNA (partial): TGTGCCAGCGCCACACAGACAACTAATGAAAAA. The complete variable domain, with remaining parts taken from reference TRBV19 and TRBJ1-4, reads DGGITQSPKYLFRKEGQNVTLSCEQNLNHDAMYWYRQDPGQGLRLIYYSQIVNDFQKGDIAEGYSVSREKKESFPLTVTSAQKNPTAFYLCASATQTTNEKLFFGSGTQLSVL.

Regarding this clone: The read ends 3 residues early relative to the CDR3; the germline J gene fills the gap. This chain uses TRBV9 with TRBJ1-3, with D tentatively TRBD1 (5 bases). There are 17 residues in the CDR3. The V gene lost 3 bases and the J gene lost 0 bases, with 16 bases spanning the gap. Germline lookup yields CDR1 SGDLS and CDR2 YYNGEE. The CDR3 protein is CASSARQNTYSGNTIYF. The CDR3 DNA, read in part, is TGTGCCAGCAGCGCCCGACAGAATACCTACTCTGGAAACACC.

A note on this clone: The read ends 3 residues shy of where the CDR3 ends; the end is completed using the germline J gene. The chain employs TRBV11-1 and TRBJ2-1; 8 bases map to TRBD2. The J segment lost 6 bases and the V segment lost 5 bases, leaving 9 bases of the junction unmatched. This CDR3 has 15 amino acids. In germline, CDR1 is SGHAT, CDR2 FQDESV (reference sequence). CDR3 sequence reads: CASSPRGLEGNEQFF. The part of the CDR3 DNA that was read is TGTGCCAGCAGCCCCAGGGGACTAGAGGGCAATGAG.

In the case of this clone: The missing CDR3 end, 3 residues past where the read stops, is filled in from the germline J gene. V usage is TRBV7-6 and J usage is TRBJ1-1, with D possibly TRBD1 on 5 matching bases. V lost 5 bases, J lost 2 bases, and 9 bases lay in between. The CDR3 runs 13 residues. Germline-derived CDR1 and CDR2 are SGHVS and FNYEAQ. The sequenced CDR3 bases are TGTGCCAGCAGCGCGACAGCTAACACTGAA. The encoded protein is CASSATANTE. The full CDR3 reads CASSATANTEAFF.

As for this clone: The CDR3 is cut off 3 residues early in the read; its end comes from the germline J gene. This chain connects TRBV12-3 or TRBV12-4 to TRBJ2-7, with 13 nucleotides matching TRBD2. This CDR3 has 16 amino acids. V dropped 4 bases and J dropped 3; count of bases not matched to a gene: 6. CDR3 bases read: TGTGCCAGCAGTTCCCGCGGACTAGCGGGAGTCTACGAG. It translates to CASSSRGLAGVYE. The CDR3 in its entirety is CASSSRGLAGVYEQYF.